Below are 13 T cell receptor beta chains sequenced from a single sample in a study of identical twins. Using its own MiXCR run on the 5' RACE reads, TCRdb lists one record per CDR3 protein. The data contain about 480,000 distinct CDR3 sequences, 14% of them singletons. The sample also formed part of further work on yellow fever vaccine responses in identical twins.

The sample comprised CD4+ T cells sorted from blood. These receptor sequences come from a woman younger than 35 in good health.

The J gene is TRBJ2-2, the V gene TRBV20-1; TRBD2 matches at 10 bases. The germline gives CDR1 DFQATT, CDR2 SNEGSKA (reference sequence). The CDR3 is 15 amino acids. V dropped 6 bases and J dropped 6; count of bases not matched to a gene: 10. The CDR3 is CSASGASGGAGELFF. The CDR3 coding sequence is TGCAGTGCCTCGGGGGCTAGCGGGGGAGCCGGGGAGCTGTTTTTT.

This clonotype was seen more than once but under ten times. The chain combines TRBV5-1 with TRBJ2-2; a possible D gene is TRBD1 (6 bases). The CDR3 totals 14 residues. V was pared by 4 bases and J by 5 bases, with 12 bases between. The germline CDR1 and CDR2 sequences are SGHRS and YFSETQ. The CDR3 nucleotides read TGCGCCAGCAGCCGGGACAAGGGAACCGGGGAGCTGTTTTTT. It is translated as CASSRDKGTGELFF.

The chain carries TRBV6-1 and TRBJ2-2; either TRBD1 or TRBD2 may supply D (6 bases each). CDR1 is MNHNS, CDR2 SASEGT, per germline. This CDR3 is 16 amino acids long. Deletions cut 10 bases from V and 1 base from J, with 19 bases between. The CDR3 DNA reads TGTGCCACTCGGAGGGATATGGGACAGAACACCGGGGAGCTGTTTTTT. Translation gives CATRRDMGQNTGELFF.

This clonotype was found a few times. The CDR3 DNA follows: TGCGCCAGCAGCTTACGTTCCGACACCGGGGAGCTGTTTTTT. Its protein product is CASSLRSDTGELFF. The V gene is TRBV5-1, the J gene TRBJ2-2, with D unresolved. The V end was cut by 2 bases, the J end by 3 bases, with 8 bases between. The V gene's germline CDR1 is SGHRS and CDR2 YFSETQ. The CDR3 length is 14 residues.

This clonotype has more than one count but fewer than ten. The CDR3 DNA is TGCAGTGCTAACCGGCCGGGACAGGGTTTGAGCGAGCAGTACTTC. It encodes CSANRPGQGLSEQYF. The genes are TRBV20-1 and TRBJ2-7, with 9 bases that match TRBD1. Germline V CDR1 and CDR2: DFQATT, SNEGSKA (reference sequence). This CDR3 spans 15 amino acids. V was clipped by 4 bases and J by 6 bases; unmatched bases: 13.

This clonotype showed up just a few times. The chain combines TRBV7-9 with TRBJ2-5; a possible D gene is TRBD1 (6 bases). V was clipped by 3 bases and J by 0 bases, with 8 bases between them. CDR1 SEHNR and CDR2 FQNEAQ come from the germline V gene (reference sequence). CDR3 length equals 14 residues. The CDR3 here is CASSFRGDQETQYF. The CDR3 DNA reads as TGTGCCAGCAGCTTCAGGGGTGACCAAGAGACCCAGTACTTC.

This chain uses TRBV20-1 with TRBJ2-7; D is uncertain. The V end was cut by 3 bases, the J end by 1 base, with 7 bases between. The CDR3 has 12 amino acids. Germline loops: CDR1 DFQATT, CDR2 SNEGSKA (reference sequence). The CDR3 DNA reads TGCAGTGCTAGGAGACCTTCCTACGAGCAGTACTTC. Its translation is CSARRPSYEQYF.

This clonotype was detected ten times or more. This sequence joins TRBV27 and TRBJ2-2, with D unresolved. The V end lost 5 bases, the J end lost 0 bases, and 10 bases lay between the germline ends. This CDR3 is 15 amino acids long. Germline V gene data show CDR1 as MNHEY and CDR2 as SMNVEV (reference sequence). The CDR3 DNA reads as TGTGCCAGCAGTCTTCTCGACGCGAACACCGGGGAGCTGTTTTTT. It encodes CASSLLDANTGELFF.

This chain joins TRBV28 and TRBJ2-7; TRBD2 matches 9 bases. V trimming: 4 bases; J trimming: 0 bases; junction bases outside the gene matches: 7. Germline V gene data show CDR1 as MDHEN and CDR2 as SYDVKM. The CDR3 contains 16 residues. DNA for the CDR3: TGTGCCAGCAGTTCGGTTGGACTAGCGCTCTCCTACGAGCAGTACTTC. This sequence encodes CASSSVGLALSYEQYF.

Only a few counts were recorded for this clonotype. CDR3 DNA: TGTGCCAGCAGCTTCGCAATTGGGGACCCGTTGAACACCGGGGAGCTGTTTTTT. Protein product: CASSFAIGDPLNTGELFF. The chain has TRBV5-5 and TRBJ2-2; D possibly matches TRBD1 or TRBD2 (5 bases each). In germline, CDR1 is SGHKS, CDR2 YYEKEE (reference sequence). V shed 2 bases and J shed 1 base, with 18 bases lying between them. The CDR3 has 18 residues.

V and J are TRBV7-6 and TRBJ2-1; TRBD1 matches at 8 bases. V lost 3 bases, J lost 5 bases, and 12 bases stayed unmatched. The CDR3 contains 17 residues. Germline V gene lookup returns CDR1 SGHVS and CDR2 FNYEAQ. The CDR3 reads CASSFRTGRGLNNEQFF. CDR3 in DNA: TGTGCCAGCAGCTTTCGGACAGGGAGAGGCTTAAACAATGAGCAGTTCTTC.

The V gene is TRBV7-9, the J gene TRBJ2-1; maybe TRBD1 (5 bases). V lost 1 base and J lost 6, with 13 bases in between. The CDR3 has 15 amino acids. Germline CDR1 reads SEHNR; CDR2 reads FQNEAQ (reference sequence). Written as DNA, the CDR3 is TGTGCCAGCAGCTTAGTGGGGCCCTCGTTCAATGAGCAGTTCTTC. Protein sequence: CASSLVGPSFNEQFF.

CDR3 DNA: TGTGCCAGCACCGGGACAGTGAACACTGAAGCTTTCTTT. This gives the protein CASTGTVNTEAFF. V and J are TRBV25-1 and TRBJ1-1, with 7 bases matching TRBD1. Germline CDR1 and CDR2: MGHDK and SYGVNS. The CDR3 is 13 residues long. V dropped 7 bases and J dropped 0; count of bases not matched to a gene: 2.